By share of the sample, the clone carrying this TCR beta chain is medium-sized. The antigen is unknown. V was trimmed by 7 bases and J by 0 bases, leaving 12 bases between them. There are 14 residues in the CDR3. TCRdb redid the calling of the 5' RACE reads with MiXCR, one entry per CDR3 protein. Here the sample spans fewer than 3,000 distinct CDR3 sequences, around 4.5% being singletons. This record comes from a study of spatial heterogeneity in lung cancer. Study context: Matched bulk RNA-seq yielded a T cell module score, and TCR transcript counts in tumor regions correlated strongly with that score. Study observations and caveats: Higher tumor mutation counts went along with higher counts of expanded intratumoral alpha and beta TCRs.

Time point defined: sample taken at primary tumor resection. The donors comprised about 70 untreated early-stage non-small cell lung cancer patients. This rearrangement joins TRBV12-3 or TRBV12-4 to TRBJ1-1; a possible D gene is TRBD1 (6 bases). This TCR was recovered from a female donor with early-stage non-small cell lung cancer. Source: lung tumor tissue, taken at surgery. CDR3 amino acids: CASTDRRMNTEAFF. The CDR3 region has the DNA TGTGCCAGCACGGACAGAAGGATGAACACTGAAGCTTTCTTT.